Below are 25 T cell receptor beta chains sequenced from a single sample in a study of T cells after yellow fever vaccination (dated by TCRdb to the late 2010s). The treatment or condition tag for this specimen amounts to: live attenuated yellow fever vaccine strain. Library preparation used 5' RACE. TCRdb shows the sequencer as Illumina HiSeq 2500. TCRdb itself trimmed the public reads at Q25 with fastp, ran MiXCR and retained productive beta chains. Identical CDR3 protein sequences are pooled into one entry, listed with their most common genes and DNA. This sample holds about 96,000 distinct CDR3 sequences; roughly 10% were observed only once. The top ten clonotypes cover around a sixth of the sample. The specimen comprised CD8+ T cells not binding an NS4B(214-222) dextramer, sorted from PBMCs, sampled approximately 16 days after the first yellow fever vaccination. In light of the paper, this sample's cell subset or site label describes: NS4B epitope dextramer-negative CD8 T cells. All receptors derive from a man aged 18 to 35 who received the YFV17D yellow fever vaccine.

The genes are TRBV7-3 and TRBJ2-3; no clear D. The V end was cut by 5 bases, the J end by 1 base, with 7 bases between. CDR1 and CDR2 (germline): SGHTA, FQGTGA. This CDR3 has 13 amino acids. CDR3 nucleotides: TGTGCCAGCAGCGGGTTTGGCACAGATACGCAGTATTTT. It encodes CASSGFGTDTQYF.

This clonotype was counted only a few times. The chain has TRBV7-2 and TRBJ2-7; D may be TRBD1 or TRBD2 (5 bases each). V was pared by 5 bases and J by 2 bases, with 13 bases between. This CDR3 spans 14 amino acids. Germline CDR1 SGHTA, CDR2 FQGNSA. Here the CDR3 reads CASSQRMGAYEQYF. DNA of the CDR3: TGTGCCAGCAGCCAGCGGATGGGGGCCTACGAGCAGTACTTC.

This chain connects TRBV5-8 to TRBJ2-7; D possibly corresponds to TRBD2 (7 bases). This CDR3 contains 13 residues. Trimming removed 2 bases at V and 5 bases at J, with 11 bases between. Germline V gene sequence: CDR1 SGHTS, CDR2 YDEGEE. CDR3 coding DNA: TGTGCCAGCAGCTTACCGGGGGGCCACGAGCAGTACGTC. Amino acids: CASSLPGGHEQYV.

This clonotype was detected only a few times. The chain couples TRBV29-1 to TRBJ2-7, with 8 bases lining up with TRBD1. Germline V gene lookup returns CDR1 SQVTM and CDR2 ANQGSEA. The V and J ends lost 7 bases and 0 bases, in that order; junction bases with no gene match: 8. The length of the CDR3 is 14 residues. CDR3 DNA: TGCAGCGCCGCAGGGGGCCAACCCTCCTACGAGCAGTACTTC. Its translation is CSAAGGQPSYEQYF.

The gene calls are TRBV10-3 and TRBJ1-1, with D uncertain. Germline V gene data show CDR1 as ENHRY and CDR2 as SYGVKD. The ends were cut back, 4 bases at V and 4 bases at J, with 16 bases in the middle. CDR3 length equals 15 residues. CDR3 residues: CAISGLGPTATEAFF. The DNA of the CDR3 is TGTGCCATCAGTGGACTCGGCCCAACCGCCACTGAAGCTTTCTTT.

The chain joins TRBV7-8 to TRBJ2-3; 9 bases are a match to TRBD1. Germline lookup yields CDR1 SGHVS and CDR2 FQNEAQ. The CDR3 is 16 amino acids. The ends lost 4 bases at V and 4 bases at J; junction bases unmatched: 9. The CDR3 is CASSSLGQGLSDTQYF. CDR3 DNA sequence: TGTGCCAGCAGCTCCCTGGGACAGGGATTGTCAGATACGCAGTATTTT.

The chain links TRBV6-1 to TRBJ2-1; the match to TRBD2 covers 9 bases. This CDR3 region has 15 residues. Germline loops: CDR1 MNHNS, CDR2 SASEGT. J gave up 3 bases and V 8 bases, and 8 bases lay outside the gene matches. CDR3 DNA sequence: TGTGCCAGCGGCGAAAGCGGGGGGATCTACAATGAGCAGTTCTTC. This encodes CASGESGGIYNEQFF.

This clonotype was detected ten times or more. The chain employs TRBV5-4 and TRBJ1-1, with a tentative D call TRBD1 (5 bases). The CDR3 extends over 13 amino acids. Trimming cost V 7 bases and J 6 bases, with 16 bases left between them. Per the germline V gene, CDR1 is SGHNT and CDR2 is YYREEE (reference sequence). This CDR3 is CASHKGFGAEAFF. CDR3 coding DNA: TGTGCCAGCCACAAGGGGTTTGGGGCTGAAGCTTTCTTT.

The V and J genes are TRBV19 and TRBJ1-1; 10 nucleotides match TRBD1. The CDR3 spans 17 residues. Looked up from germline, CDR1 is LNHDA and CDR2 is SQIVND (reference sequence). Unmatched junction bases numbered 14, after V lost 7 bases and J lost 3 bases. The CDR3 loop reads CASNSYDRGQEDTEAFF. CDR3 DNA sequence: TGTGCCAGTAATTCCTATGACAGGGGGCAAGAGGACACTGAAGCTTTCTTT.

This clonotype showed up many times. V usage is TRBV4-1 and J usage is TRBJ2-2; 9 bases match TRBD2. The CDR3 has 17 amino acids. V lost 0 bases to trimming and J lost 4 bases; unmatched junction nucleotides: 6. Germline CDR1 is MGHRA and CDR2 is YSYEKL. In nucleotides, the CDR3 is TGCGCCAGCAGCCAAGACCGGCGGGGGGGCGTCACCGGGGAGCTGTTTTTT. Encoded protein: CASSQDRRGGVTGELFF.

The genes are TRBV27 and TRBJ1-6, with 7 bases that match TRBD1. This CDR3 is built from 15 residues. The junction had 16 bases not matched to a gene; V was cut back by 7 bases and J by 13 bases. CDR1 is MNHEY and CDR2 is SMNVEV in the germline V gene (reference sequence). The CDR3 DNA follows: TGTGCCAGCACCCCACTCCCAGGGGGTGCTGGGCCCCTCCACTTT. This codes for CASTPLPGGAGPLHF.

The chain joins TRBV4-1 to TRBJ2-1, with D perhaps TRBD2 (5 bases). The V end was cut by 4 bases, the J end by 5 bases, with 21 bases between. CDR3 length equals 17 residues. Germline CDR1 reads MGHRA; CDR2 reads YSYEKL. The CDR3 sequence is CASSLTRGSGGNNEQFF. The CDR3 DNA reads TGCGCCAGCAGCCTAACCCGAGGCAGCGGTGGAAACAATGAGCAGTTCTTC.

This clonotype occurred a few times. The chain couples TRBV7-9 to TRBJ2-3, with 9 bases matching TRBD2. The CDR3 length is 16 residues. Germline values: CDR1 SEHNR, CDR2 FQNEAQ (reference sequence). The trim removed 4 bases at V and 0 bases at J, leaving 5 bases unmatched. The CDR3: CASSSLSGRSTDTQYF. The CDR3 region has the DNA TGTGCCAGCAGCTCCCTTAGCGGGAGAAGCACAGATACGCAGTATTTT.

The genes are TRBV15 and TRBJ1-4; no definite D call. This CDR3 is 13 amino acids long. In germline, CDR1 is LNHNV, CDR2 YYDKDF (reference sequence). Between the trimmed V and J ends, which lost 1 base and 6 bases, there was a span of 6 bases. For the CDR3, the DNA is TGTGCCACCAGCAGAGGCCCTGATGAAAAACTGTTTTTT. Translating it yields CATSRGPDEKLFF.

Only a few counts were recorded for this clonotype. This chain uses TRBV12-3 or TRBV12-4 with TRBJ1-3; 7 bases fit TRBD1. This CDR3 region has 12 residues. CDR3 region: CAIEGAGNTIYF. The DNA for the CDR3 is TGTGCAATCGAGGGGGCGGGAAACACCATATATTTT.

The rearrangement joins TRBV19 to TRBJ2-2, with D tentatively TRBD1 or TRBD2 (5 bases each). This CDR3 comprises 16 residues. The ends were cut back, 4 bases at V and 2 bases at J, with 14 bases in the middle. CDR1 and CDR2 (germline): LNHDA, SQIVND (reference sequence). The CDR3 reads CASSTNQGPNTGELFF. For the CDR3, the DNA is TGTGCCAGTAGTACCAATCAGGGACCCAACACCGGGGAGCTGTTTTTT.

This clonotype was seen a single time. The CDR3 DNA is TGCGCCAGCAGGGGGACAGGGGGGAACACCGGGGAGCTGTTTTTT. Its translation is CASRGTGGNTGELFF. This sequence joins TRBV4-1 and TRBJ2-2, with 11 positions matching TRBD1. Trimming cost V 6 bases and J 1 base; bases outside gene matches: 1. There are 15 residues in the CDR3. CDR1 and CDR2 from the germline V gene are MGHRA and YSYEKL.

This clonotype was observed a few times. This sequence joins TRBV12-3 or TRBV12-4 and TRBJ2-3, with 9 nucleotides matching TRBD2. With 9 bases clipped from V and 6 bases from J, the junction kept 16 bases outside the gene matches. The CDR3 is made up of 16 amino acids. CDR3 sequence: CASRGAFVAGVDTQYF. The CDR3, as DNA: TGTGCCAGTCGCGGCGCCTTTGTAGCGGGGGTGGATACGCAGTATTTT.

V gene TRBV7-9 combines with J gene TRBJ2-1, with 9 bases that match TRBD1. The CDR3 spans 16 residues. V lost 5 bases to trimming and J lost 9 bases; unmatched junction nucleotides: 14. The germline CDR1 and CDR2 sequences are SEHNR and FQNEAQ (reference sequence). The DNA of the CDR3 is TGTGCCAGCAGCGACCGTGGTGGGACAGGGTCTGGTGAGCAGTTCTTC. Encoded protein: CASSDRGGTGSGEQFF.

This clonotype was picked up many times. The chain employs TRBV27 and TRBJ2-5; maybe TRBD1 (5 bases). Trimming took 6 bases from V and 5 from J, leaving 16 bases between them. The CDR3 consists of 14 residues. Germline CDR1 is MNHEY and CDR2 is SMNVEV (reference sequence). In DNA, the CDR3 is TGTGCCAGCAGGGTCCAGGGTCTGGGGGAGACCCAGTACTTC. It specifies CASRVQGLGETQYF.

In DNA, the CDR3 is TGTGCCAGCAGCCCGACTGACAGGGTCCACGAGCAGTACTTC. This sequence encodes CASSPTDRVHEQYF. The V call is TRBV7-6, the J call TRBJ2-7; 7 nucleotides match TRBD1. The CDR3 extends over 14 amino acids. The trim removed 5 bases at V and 5 bases at J, leaving 9 bases unmatched. Germline-derived CDR1 and CDR2 are SGHVS and FNYEAQ.

The chain uses TRBV10-2 and TRBJ2-7; D unclear. This CDR3 has 16 residues. V lost 2 bases and J lost 1, with 15 bases in between. Germline CDR1 WSHSY, CDR2 SAAADI. The CDR3 spells CASSEISQIQSYEQYF. CDR3 in DNA: TGCGCCAGCAGTGAGATTTCCCAAATCCAATCCTACGAGCAGTACTTC.

This clonotype was recorded a few times. The genes are TRBV4-1 and TRBJ1-2; D might be TRBD1 (5 bases). The CDR3 is 16 residues long. CDR1 is MGHRA, CDR2 YSYEKL, per germline. V lost 4 bases and J 1 base, leaving 16 bases between the germline ends. The CDR3 DNA reads as TGCGCCAGCAGCCTAGGATGGGACGGAGATAACTATGGCTACACCTTC. Its translation is CASSLGWDGDNYGYTF.

The chain combines TRBV5-6 with TRBJ1-2, with D tentatively TRBD1 (5 bases). Trimming removed 1 base from V and 5 bases from J, with 15 bases in between. The CDR3 is 15 residues long. Germline V gives CDR1 SGHDT, CDR2 YYEEEE. CDR3 in DNA: TGTGCCAGCAGCTTGTCTCAGGGAAGAATTTATGGCTACACCTTC. Protein product: CASSLSQGRIYGYTF. The full variable domain, with the rest looked up from reference TRBV5-6 and TRBJ1-2, is DAGVTQSPTHLIKTRGQQVTLRCSPKSGHDTVSWYQQALGQGPQFIFQYYEEEERQRGNFPDRFSGHQFPNYSSELNVNALLLGDSALYLCASSLSQGRIYGYTFGSGTRLTVV.

This clonotype was seen only a few times. This rearrangement joins TRBV9 to TRBJ2-1, with TRBD2 matching 8 bases. Germline V gene data show CDR1 as SGDLS and CDR2 as YYNGEE. The CDR3 runs to 16 residues. V was clipped by 3 bases and J by 6 bases; unmatched bases: 11. CDR3 loop: CASSGGSRGAFNEQFF. In DNA form, the CDR3 reads TGTGCCAGCAGCGGGGGTTCGCGGGGGGCCTTCAATGAGCAGTTCTTC.